Presented here are 28 T cell receptor beta chains from one specimen sequenced in a study of T cells in Graves' hyperthyroidism and ophthalmopathy (dated by TCRdb to between 2019 and 2020). Libraries were made using multiplex PCR. This sample was sequenced with an Illumina HiSeq 2000. Amplification of TCR beta CDR3 regions was carried out from RNA transcripts. The TCR CDR3 was subjected to a first round of RT-PCR using the HTBI primer set and the Qiagen OneStep RT-PCR kit. The public reads were run again by TCRdb, first through fastp at Q25 and then through MiXCR, and only productive beta chains were kept. For every CDR3 protein sequence, its rows merge into one entry that carries the most common genes and DNA. The sample table records a few hundred thousand distinct CDR3 sequences; 14% of these occur just once. Around 19% of the sample is held by the ten biggest clonotypes. Sample: blood. These receptors were taken from a woman aged 30 to 39 with Graves' ophthalmopathy.

This clonotype was recorded at least ten times. J is TRBJ2-1 and V is TRBV9, with D possibly TRBD2 on 5 matching bases. Per germline, CDR1 SGDLS and CDR2 YYNGEE. V was shortened by 4 bases and J by 4 bases, with 18 bases between the two germline ends. This CDR3 spans 16 amino acids. CDR3 region: CASSLGLATAYNEQFF. The CDR3 DNA reads TGTGCCAGCAGCCTCGGACTGGCGACCGCTTACAATGAGCAGTTCTTC.

This clonotype was recorded a few times. Since a much larger clone is just one base distant, this may be a read error. J is TRBJ1-1 and V is TRBV13, with D unresolved. Germline assignment: CDR1 PRHDT and CDR2 FYEKMQ (reference sequence). Trimming pared 5 bases from V and 3 bases from J, leaving 13 bases between. CDR3 length equals 14 residues. CDR3 loop: CASSQVKLDTEAFF. CDR3 nucleotides: TGTGCCAGCAGCCAGGTAAAACTGGACACTGAAGCTTTCTTT.

This clonotype was recorded many times. The chain joins TRBV28 to TRBJ2-7; D is perhaps TRBD1 (5 bases). V gave up 6 bases and J gave up 2 bases, with 20 bases separating them. Germline loops: CDR1 MDHEN, CDR2 SYDVKM. The CDR3 runs 16 residues. Here the CDR3 DNA reads TGTGCCAGCAGCAATGAAGACAGCCCGTTAGCCTACGAGCAGTACTTC. Translating gives CASSNEDSPLAYEQYF.

This clonotype was detected ten times or more. Written as DNA, the CDR3 is TGTGCCAGCAGTGAAATCCAGGAGAGCTCCTACGAGCAGTACTTC. Its protein product is CASSEIQESSYEQYF. The chain links TRBV6-1 to TRBJ2-7; D remains unclear. The germline CDR1 and CDR2 sequences are MNHNS and SASEGT. This CDR3 is 15 amino acids long. V was trimmed by 2 bases and J by 0 bases, leaving 11 bases between them.

The gene calls are TRBV20-1 and TRBJ1-2, with 7 bases identical to TRBD1. The CDR3 totals 13 residues. Germline trimming cut 5 bases from V and 5 bases from J; bases unmatched to any gene: 8. Germline V lookup: CDR1 DFQATT, CDR2 SNEGSKA (reference sequence). The CDR3 DNA sequence: TGCAGTGCTCCCCGGACAGGAGTTTATGGCTACACCTTC. Protein: CSAPRTGVYGYTF.

There are many counts of this clonotype. The V gene is TRBV25-1, the J gene TRBJ1-5; TRBD1 aligns across 7 bases. The CDR3 contains 15 residues. V lost 4 bases to trimming and J lost 6 bases; unmatched junction nucleotides: 9. Germline-derived CDR1 and CDR2 are MGHDK and SYGVNS. The CDR3 sequence is CASSASEGAVQPQHF. The CDR3 coding sequence is TGTGCCAGCAGTGCGTCTGAGGGGGCCGTTCAGCCCCAGCATTTT.

In this sample, this clonotype turned up many times. This chain connects TRBV7-8 to TRBJ1-2; D is unresolved. The V end was cut by 2 bases, the J end by 7 bases, with 11 bases between. Germline CDR1 is SGHVS and CDR2 is FQNEAQ. This CDR3 is built from 13 residues. The CDR3 is CASSLSLWSGYTF. CDR3 nucleotides: TGTGCCAGCAGCTTAAGTCTCTGGAGTGGCTACACCTTC. Using reference TRBV7-8 and TRBJ1-2 for the parts outside the CDR3, the full variable domain is GAGVSQSPRYKVAKRGQDVALRCDPISGHVSLFWYQQALGQGPEFLTYFQNEAQLDKSGLPSDRFFAERPEGSVSTLKIQRTQQEDSAVYLCASSLSLWSGYTFGSGTRLTVV.

This clonotype was picked up many times. This rearrangement joins TRBV27 to TRBJ2-5; D is possibly TRBD1 or TRBD2 (5 bases each). V dropped 2 bases and J dropped 4 bases, with 20 bases sitting between them. The CDR3 consists of 17 residues. CDR1 and CDR2 from the germline V gene are MNHEY and SMNVEV (reference sequence). The CDR3 region has the DNA TGTGCCAGCAGTTTAGAATTCCCCGGGGACCAACGAGAGACCCAGTACTTC. Protein sequence: CASSLEFPGDQRETQYF.

This clonotype was counted between two and nine times. The V and J genes are TRBV9 and TRBJ2-7, with 7 bases matching TRBD1. CDR1 and CDR2 from the germline V gene are SGDLS and YYNGEE. Trimming took 0 bases from V and 4 from J; bases not matched to a gene: 7. This CDR3 spans 15 amino acids. The CDR3 is CASSVDQGQRYEQYF. The DNA for the CDR3 is TGTGCCAGCAGCGTAGACCAGGGACAGCGGTACGAGCAGTACTTC.

In this sample, this clonotype turned up a few times. The chain joins TRBV20-1 to TRBJ2-7, with D tentatively TRBD1 (5 bases). This CDR3 is built from 15 residues. CDR1 is DFQATT and CDR2 is SNEGSKA in the germline V gene (reference sequence). Trimming took 7 bases from V and 4 from J, leaving 23 bases between them. CDR3 bases: TGCAGTGTCCGCAGCGAGAGCAGGGATCGGTACGAGCAGTACTTC. This encodes CSVRSESRDRYEQYF.

In its sample, this clonotype was seen many times. V and J are TRBV20-1 and TRBJ2-3; D perhaps matches TRBD1 (5 bases). The V gene's germline CDR1 is DFQATT and CDR2 SNEGSKA (reference sequence). The CDR3 covers 15 residues. V dropped 3 bases and J dropped 0 bases, with 13 bases sitting between them. The CDR3 is CSARDIDRSTDTQYF. The CDR3 bases are TGCAGTGCTAGGGACATAGACCGGAGCACAGATACGCAGTATTTT.

The gene calls are TRBV19 and TRBJ1-2; maybe TRBD1 (6 bases). The CDR3 is 12 amino acids. V was pared by 7 bases and J by 5 bases, with 11 bases between. Germline CDR1 LNHDA, CDR2 SQIVND (reference sequence). The CDR3 nucleotides read TGTGCCAGTAAAGGGACAAATTATGGCTACACCTTC. Translating gives CASKGTNYGYTF.

This clonotype occurred many times. The gene calls are TRBV2 and TRBJ2-7; weak D call: TRBD1 (6 bases). Germline V CDR1 and CDR2: SNHLY, FYNNEI. V was pared by 8 bases and J by 4 bases, with 21 bases between. The CDR3 spans 15 residues. CDR3 in amino acids: CASSQVGAFSYEQYF. The CDR3 coding sequence is TGTGCCAGCTCCCAGGTGGGGGCTTTCTCGTACGAGCAGTACTTC.

This clonotype was recorded at least ten times. The J gene is TRBJ1-5, the V gene TRBV12-3 or TRBV12-4; D uncertain. This CDR3 has 13 amino acids. Trimming cost V 3 bases and J 6 bases, with 9 bases left between them. CDR3 amino acids: CASSLKGSQPQHF. Written as DNA, the CDR3 is TGTGCCAGCAGTTTGAAAGGGTCTCAGCCCCAGCATTTT.

This clonotype has at least ten counts. The rearrangement links TRBV20-1 to TRBJ2-3; the match to TRBD2 covers 9 bases. With 2 bases clipped from V and 2 bases from J, the junction kept 5 bases outside the gene matches. In germline, CDR1 is DFQATT, CDR2 SNEGSKA (reference sequence). The CDR3 runs 15 residues. The DNA for the CDR3 is TGCAGTGCTAGACGGACTAGCGAGTACACAGATACGCAGTATTTT. Translation gives CSARRTSEYTDTQYF.

This clonotype was detected a few times. One junction end does not reproduce the germline sequence, and a read error may be involved. V gene TRBV2 combines with J gene TRBJ2-2; D ambiguous. The CDR3 sequence is 15 residues long. Germline V CDR1 and CDR2: SNHLY, FYNNEI. The CDR3 spells CASSGTLFYTEELFF. The CDR3 DNA follows: TGTGCCAGCAGTGGGACCCTTTTTTACACCGAGGAGCTGTTTTTT.

J is TRBJ1-6 and V is TRBV6-5, with a weak D call TRBD1 (5 bases). The CDR3 is made up of 15 amino acids. Deletions cut 2 bases from V and 5 bases from J, with 10 bases between. Germline V gene data show CDR1 as MNHEY and CDR2 as SVGAGI. As DNA, the CDR3 is TGTGCCAGCAGTTACGCAGGGCAGAATAATTCACCCCTCCACTTT. This codes for CASSYAGQNNSPLHF.

This clonotype occurred many times. This may stem from a read error, because a much larger clone lies one nucleotide away. CDR3 residues: CASSEPSGNQETQYF. The CDR3 region has the DNA TGTGCCAGCAGTGAGCCTAGCGGGAACCAAGAGACCCAGTACTTC. The chain links TRBV6-4 to TRBJ2-5; 9 bases are a match to TRBD2. The CDR3 spans 15 residues. V was clipped by 3 bases and J by 0 bases; unmatched bases: 2. Germline V gives CDR1 MRHNA, CDR2 SNTAGT.

The rearrangement uses TRBV15 and TRBJ1-3, with D perhaps matching TRBD1 (5 bases). CDR3 size: 14 residues. Germline V gene lookup returns CDR1 LNHNV and CDR2 YYDKDF (reference sequence). V was cut by 3 bases and J by 3 bases, with 9 bases left in between. Written as DNA, the CDR3 is TGTGCCACCAGCAGCACTGGGGGTGGAAACACCATATATTTT. It codes for CATSSTGGGNTIYF.

This clonotype was observed at least ten times. This sequence joins TRBV27 and TRBJ1-2; the D is unclear. This CDR3 has 13 amino acids. The ends were cut back, 7 bases at V and 0 bases at J, with 9 bases in the middle. Germline lookup yields CDR1 MNHEY and CDR2 SMNVEV (reference sequence). CDR3 protein: CASTRGPNYGYTF. CDR3 DNA: TGTGCCAGCACCCGAGGACCTAACTATGGCTACACCTTC.

This clonotype showed up many times. The V call is TRBV11-3, the J call TRBJ2-1; D call uncertain. Trimming removed 5 bases from V and 3 bases from J, with 17 bases in between. The CDR3 is 16 residues long. Germline V CDR1 and CDR2: SGHNT, YENEEA. The CDR3: CASSQISGRIYNEQFF. The CDR3 nucleotides are TGTGCCAGCAGCCAAATCTCCGGGCGGATCTACAATGAGCAGTTCTTC.

This clonotype was observed many times. This chain joins TRBV29-1 and TRBJ1-2; TRBD1 matches at 9 bases. This CDR3 is built from 15 residues. Unmatched junction bases numbered 11, after V lost 5 bases and J lost 4 bases. Germline loops: CDR1 SQVTM, CDR2 ANQGSEA. CDR3 in amino acids: CSVYRTGDDGYGYTF. DNA for the CDR3: TGCAGCGTTTACAGGACAGGGGACGACGGCTATGGCTACACCTTC.

This clonotype was counted many times. This sequence joins TRBV20-1 and TRBJ2-3; unclear D gene. Germline V gives CDR1 DFQATT, CDR2 SNEGSKA (reference sequence). The V and J ends lost 6 bases and 4 bases respectively, with 14 bases between them. The CDR3 is 13 residues long. The CDR3 loop reads CSASFGTADTQYF. The CDR3 nucleotides read TGCAGTGCCTCGTTTGGTACCGCAGATACGCAGTATTTT.

This clonotype was picked up many times. This chain uses TRBV9 with TRBJ2-6; D is tentatively TRBD1 or TRBD2 (5 bases each). Trimming left V 0 bases short and J 4 bases short, with 8 bases between. This CDR3 has 15 amino acids. CDR1 and CDR2 (germline): SGDLS, YYNGEE. The DNA of the CDR3 is TGTGCCAGCAGCGTAGGAGGGGCAGGGGCCAACGTCCTGACTTTC. Protein product: CASSVGGAGANVLTF.

This clonotype has ten or more counts. The chain has TRBV20-1 and TRBJ2-1, with 7 bases aligning to TRBD2. The CDR3 covers 17 residues. Germline CDR1 DFQATT, CDR2 SNEGSKA (reference sequence). Trimming at V came to 1 base and at J to 4 bases, leaving 13 bases not matched to a gene. The CDR3 reads CSARGLDLAEFYNEQFF. The CDR3 DNA follows: TGCAGTGCTAGAGGGCTTGACCTAGCGGAATTTTACAATGAGCAGTTCTTC.

This clonotype was counted between two and nine times. V and J are TRBV7-8 and TRBJ2-5; D is undetermined. This CDR3 spans 14 amino acids. V was cut by 1 base and J by 0 bases, with 6 bases left in between. CDR1 SGHVS and CDR2 FQNEAQ come from the germline V gene. CDR3 bases: TGTGCCAGCAGCTTAGAAGGGTACCAAGAGACCCAGTACTTC. Protein sequence: CASSLEGYQETQYF.

This clonotype was observed at least ten times. The V gene is TRBV12-3 or TRBV12-4, the J gene TRBJ2-5; D is possibly TRBD1 (6 bases). The CDR3 is 14 amino acids. Trimming cost V 3 bases and J 5 bases, with 13 bases left between them. CDR3 sequence (DNA): TGTGCCAGCAGTTTTGGCAGGGGAATGGAGACCCAGTACTTC. It yields the protein CASSFGRGMETQYF.

The chain links TRBV5-8 to TRBJ2-5; 14 positions agree with TRBD2. The germline gives CDR1 SGHTS, CDR2 YDEGEE. With V trimmed by 0 bases and J by 4 bases, 5 bases remained unmatched. The CDR3 runs 17 residues. DNA for the CDR3: TGTGCCAGCAGCTTGGCCGCGGGACTAGCGGGGGTAGAGACCCAGTACTTC. This sequence encodes CASSLAAGLAGVETQYF.